These T cell receptor beta chains were read from a single sample in a study of T cells after yellow fever vaccination. TCRdb called the 5' RACE reads again in MiXCR, with one record for every CDR3 protein. The sample has about 430,000 distinct CDR3 sequences, around 19% seen once. Sequencing used PBMCs, obtained before the yellow fever booster vaccination. These receptor sequences come from a man aged 18 to 29 who received the YFV17D yellow fever vaccine. The CDR3 runs from the conserved cysteine through the conserved F or W. Fields, in order: D gene, V gene, clone size, J gene, CDR3 protein, CDR3 DNA. A D gene is named only where the DNA matches it firmly. Only some rows state a clone size, as once, few, many or a class for expanded clones.

TRBD2	TRBV5-1	.	TRBJ2-1	CATSGGADEQFF	TGCGCCACCAGCGGGGGGGCGGATGAGCAGTTCTTC
TRBD2	TRBV20-1	.	TRBJ2-5	CSASRSGGYQETQYF	TGCAGTGCTAGTCGGAGCGGGGGGTACCAAGAGACCCAGTACTTC
.	TRBV5-1	.	TRBJ1-2	CASSLESTNYGYTF	TGCGCCAGCAGCTTGGAGTCGACCAACTATGGCTACACCTTC
.	TRBV20-1	few	TRBJ2-5	CSARVGGKTQYF	TGCAGTGCTAGAGTTGGTGGGAAGACCCAGTACTTC
.	TRBV5-1	.	TRBJ1-2	CASSFEGNSGYTF	TGCGCCAGCAGCTTCGAGGGCAACTCGGGCTACACCTTC
.	TRBV20-1	.	TRBJ2-1	CSASVGSSYNEQFF	TGCAGTGCTAGTGTCGGGAGCTCCTACAATGAGCAGTTCTTC
.	TRBV10-3	few	TRBJ1-5	CAIGGQGGQPQHF	TGTGCCATCGGGGGGCAGGGCGGTCAGCCCCAGCATTTT
.	TRBV7-2	many	TRBJ2-1	CASSFPPNEQFF	TGTGCCAGCAGCTTCCCCCCCAATGAGCAGTTCTTC
TRBD1	TRBV27	.	TRBJ2-7	CASTTGGARQYF	TGTGCCAGCACAACAGGGGGCGCGCGGCAGTACTTC
.	TRBV20-1	few	TRBJ1-2	CRSMGPNYGYTF	TGCAGGTCAATGGGGCCAAACTATGGCTACACCTTC
.	TRBV5-4	.	TRBJ2-3	CASSLEADTTDTQYF	TGTGCCAGCAGCTTGGAGGCGGACACCACAGATACGCAGTATTTT
.	TRBV4-3	.	TRBJ2-4	CASSPLVGNIQYF	TGCGCCAGCAGCCCACTCGTGGGGAACATTCAGTACTTC
.	TRBV4-3	few	TRBJ2-5	CASSQGSSGWETQYF	TGCGCCAGCAGCCAAGGATCGAGCGGGTGGGAGACCCAGTACTTC
TRBD1	TRBV5-6	.	TRBJ2-5	CASRTTGKETQYF	TGTGCCAGCAGAACGACAGGGAAAGAGACCCAGTACTTC
TRBD1	TRBV20-1	many	TRBJ2-1	CSAEDRDRYNEQFF	TGCAGTGCTGAGGACCGGGACAGGTACAATGAGCAGTTCTTC
.	TRBV29-1	few	TRBJ2-7	CSVWGGASYEQYF	TGCAGCGTGTGGGGGGGCGCTTCCTACGAGCAGTACTTC
TRBD1	TRBV29-1	few	TRBJ2-7	CSATRGTGAYEQYF	TGCAGCGCTACCCGGGGGACAGGGGCGTACGAGCAGTACTTC
.	TRBV12-3/TRBV12-4	.	TRBJ1-1	CASSLTPVNTEAFF	TGTGCCAGCAGTTTAACCCCAGTGAACACTGAAGCTTTCTTT
.	TRBV6-4	many	TRBJ2-2	CASSDSEVGELFF	TGTGCCAGCAGTGACTCAGAGGTCGGGGAGCTGTTTTTT
TRBD1	TRBV6-2/TRBV6-3	few	TRBJ1-5	CASRIRGPIRQPQHF	TGTGCCAGCAGAATAAGGGGGCCAATCCGTCAGCCCCAGCATTTT
.	TRBV7-9	.	TRBJ1-1	CASSSSYTDTEAFF	TGTGCCAGCAGCTCTTCATACACGGACACTGAAGCTTTCTTT
.	TRBV5-8	.	TRBJ2-4	CASSLNRGNIQYF	TGTGCCAGCAGCTTAAACCGGGGGAACATTCAGTACTTC
TRBD1	TRBV20-1	few	TRBJ2-2	CSARRTGSPGELFF	TGCAGTGCTAGACGGACAGGGTCCCCCGGGGAGCTGTTTTTT